A selection of T cell receptor beta chains follows, all from one sample in a study of response to subunit inactivated influenza vaccine. TCRdb redid the calling of the RT-PCR reads with MiXCR, one entry per CDR3 protein. The profile shows hundreds of thousands of distinct CDR3 sequences, 7.6% of them singletons. This sample comprised PBMCs from blood, obtained around 25 months after vaccination. The receptors were gathered from a man between 50 and 75 years old who received an inactivated influenza vaccine. CDR3s leave out the opening cysteine and the closing phenylalanine or tryptophan. Each record gives: V gene, CDR3 length, CDR3 protein.

TRBV4-2 14 ASSQASGGTTDTQY
TRBV20-1 17 SARRNGISGRGAPYEQY
TRBV30 12 AWRTSGTTDTQY
TRBV20-1 12 SARDLAVRNEQF
TRBV7-2 13 ASSLRTENTGELF
TRBV3-1 13 ASSQSQVLTDTQY
TRBV2 12 ASSEEQAYNEQF
TRBV4-1 13 ASSPRISSSYEQY
TRBV20-1 16 SARASGGHSVSTGELF
TRBV6-5 14 ASSSPPGLGGVTQY
TRBV6-5 14 ASSYSTGSSMYEQY
TRBV20-1 12 SAPTGGREQPQH
TRBV4-3 13 ASSQSTGLDYGYT
TRBV6-5 15 ASSYTSARSSYNEQF
TRBV27 12 ASSVHGGPNEQY
TRBV5-1 15 ASSLQGPTSYQETQY
TRBV6-2/TRBV6-3 13 ASSPTGLNTDTQY
TRBV20-1 15 SARGSLQGGVSEKLF
TRBV7-2 9 ASSLSLVQY
TRBV12-3/TRBV12-4 11 ASSTDLSYEQY
TRBV7-6 13 ASSLGGLGSYEQY
TRBV5-5 10 ASTLLGETQY
TRBV29-1 11 SALETTNEKLF
TRBV11-2 17 ASSLLVDRGLRGTDTQY
TRBV5-5 14 ASSLSSGRAPNEQF
TRBV15 15 ATSRALGQGTSYEQY
TRBV19 13 ASSIRGAAGQPQH
TRBV11-1 12 ASSLLDTQNIQY
TRBV2 12 ASNPSWGRYEQY
TRBV10-2 12 ASSEQGGNNHQH
TRBV6-4 11 ASSEWQEETQY
TRBV4-2 13 ASSGYSSGANVLT
TRBV5-1 12 ASSLEAGVQPQH
TRBV4-2 12 ASSQDPALDTQY
TRBV12-3/TRBV12-4 13 ASSFMLTTNEKLF
TRBV29-1 12 SVKWTGKGYEQY
TRBV5-1 13 ASSLSGTKTDTQY
TRBV15 14 ATSRDRSYEGPEAF